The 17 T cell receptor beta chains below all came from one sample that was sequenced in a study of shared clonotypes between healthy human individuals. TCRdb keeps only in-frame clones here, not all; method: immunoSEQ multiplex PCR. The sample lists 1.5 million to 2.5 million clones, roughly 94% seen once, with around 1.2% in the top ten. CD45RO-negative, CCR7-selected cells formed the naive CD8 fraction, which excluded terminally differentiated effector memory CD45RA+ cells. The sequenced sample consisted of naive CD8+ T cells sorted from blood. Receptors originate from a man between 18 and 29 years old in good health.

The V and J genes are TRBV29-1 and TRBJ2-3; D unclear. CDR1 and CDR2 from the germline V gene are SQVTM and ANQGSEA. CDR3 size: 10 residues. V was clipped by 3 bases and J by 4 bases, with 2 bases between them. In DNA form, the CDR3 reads TGCAGCGTTGACGCAGATACGCAGTATTTT. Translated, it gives CSVDADTQYF.

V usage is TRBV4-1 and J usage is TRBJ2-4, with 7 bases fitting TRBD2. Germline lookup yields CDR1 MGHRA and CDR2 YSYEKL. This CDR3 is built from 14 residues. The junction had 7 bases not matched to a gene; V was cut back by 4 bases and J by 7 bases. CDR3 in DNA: TGCGCCAGCAGCCCCAGGAACGGGGGGAACATTCAGTACTTC. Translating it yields CASSPRNGGNIQYF.

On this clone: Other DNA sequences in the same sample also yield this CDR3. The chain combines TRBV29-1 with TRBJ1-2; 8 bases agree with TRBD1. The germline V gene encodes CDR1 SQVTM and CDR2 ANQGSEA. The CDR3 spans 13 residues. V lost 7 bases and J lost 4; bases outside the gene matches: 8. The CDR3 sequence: CSALTGDSYGYTF. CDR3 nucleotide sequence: TGCAGCGCCTTGACAGGGGATTCCTATGGCTACACCTTC.

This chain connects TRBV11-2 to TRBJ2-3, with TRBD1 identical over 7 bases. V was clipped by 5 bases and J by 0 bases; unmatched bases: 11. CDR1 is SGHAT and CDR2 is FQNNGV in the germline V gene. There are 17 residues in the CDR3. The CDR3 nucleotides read TGTGCCAGCAGCCCCCCGAACAGGGGACCTAGCACAGATACGCAGTATTTT. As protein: CASSPPNRGPSTDTQYF.

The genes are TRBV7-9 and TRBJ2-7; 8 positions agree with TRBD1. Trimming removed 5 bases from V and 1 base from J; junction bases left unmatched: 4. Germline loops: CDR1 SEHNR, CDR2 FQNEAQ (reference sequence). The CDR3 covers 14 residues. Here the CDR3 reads CASSVTGASYEQYF. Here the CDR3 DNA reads TGTGCCAGCAGCGTGACAGGGGCGTCCTACGAGCAGTACTTC.

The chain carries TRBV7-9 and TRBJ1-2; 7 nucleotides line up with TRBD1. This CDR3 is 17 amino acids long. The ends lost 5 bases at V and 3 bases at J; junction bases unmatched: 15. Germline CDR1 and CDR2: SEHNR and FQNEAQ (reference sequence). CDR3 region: CASSPSHATGQDYGYTF. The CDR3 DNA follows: TGTGCCAGCAGCCCTTCACACGCGACAGGGCAGGACTATGGCTACACCTTC.

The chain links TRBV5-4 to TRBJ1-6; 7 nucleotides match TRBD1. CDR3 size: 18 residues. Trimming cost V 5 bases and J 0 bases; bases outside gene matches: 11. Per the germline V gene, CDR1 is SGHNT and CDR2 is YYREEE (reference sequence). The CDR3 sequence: CASSYRDSRSSYNSPLHF. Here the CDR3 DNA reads TGTGCCAGCAGTTACCGGGACAGCCGGAGCTCCTATAATTCACCCCTCCACTTT.

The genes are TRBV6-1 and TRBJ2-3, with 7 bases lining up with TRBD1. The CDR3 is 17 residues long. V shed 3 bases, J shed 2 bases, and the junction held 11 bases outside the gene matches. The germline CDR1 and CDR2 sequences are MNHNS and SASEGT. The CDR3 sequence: CASSERGTAPSTDTQYF. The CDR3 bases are TGTGCCAGCAGTGAGAGGGGGACAGCACCCTCCACAGATACGCAGTATTTT.

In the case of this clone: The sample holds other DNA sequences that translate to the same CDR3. The chain's CDR3 is CASSQVGSTDTQYF. DNA of the CDR3: TGCGCCAGCAGCCAGGTCGGGAGCACAGATACGCAGTATTTT. The chain combines TRBV4-1 with TRBJ2-3; D is unclear. Germline CDR1 reads MGHRA; CDR2 reads YSYEKL. V was clipped by 3 bases and J by 0 bases, with 7 bases between them. The CDR3 contains 14 residues.

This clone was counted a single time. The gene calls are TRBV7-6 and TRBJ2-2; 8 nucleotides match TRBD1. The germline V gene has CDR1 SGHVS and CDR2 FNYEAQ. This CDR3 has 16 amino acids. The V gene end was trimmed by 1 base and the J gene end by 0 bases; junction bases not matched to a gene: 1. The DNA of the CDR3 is TGTGCCAGCAGCTTAGAGGACAGGGCGAACACCGGGGAGCTGTTTTTT. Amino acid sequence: CASSLEDRANTGELFF.

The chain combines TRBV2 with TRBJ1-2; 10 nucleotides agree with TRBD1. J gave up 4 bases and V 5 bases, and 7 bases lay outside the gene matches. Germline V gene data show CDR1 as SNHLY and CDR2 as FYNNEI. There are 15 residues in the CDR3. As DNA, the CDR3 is TGTGCCAGCAGTTCTGGACAGGGGGAAATCTATGGCTACACCTTC. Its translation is CASSSGQGEIYGYTF.

The CDR3 here is CASSVEWEERDTQYF. Here the CDR3 DNA reads TGTGCCAGCAGCGTAGAGTGGGAGGAACGAGATACGCAGTATTTT. This chain connects TRBV9 to TRBJ2-3, with a weak D call TRBD2 (6 bases). Trimming removed 0 bases at V and 5 bases at J, with 13 bases between. This CDR3 is 15 amino acids long. Germline values: CDR1 SGDLS, CDR2 YYNGEE.

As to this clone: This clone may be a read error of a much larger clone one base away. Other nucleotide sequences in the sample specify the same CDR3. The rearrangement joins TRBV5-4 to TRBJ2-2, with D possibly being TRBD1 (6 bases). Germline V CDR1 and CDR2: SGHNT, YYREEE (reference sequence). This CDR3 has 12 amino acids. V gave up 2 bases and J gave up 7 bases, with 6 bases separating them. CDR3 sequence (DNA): TGTGCCAGCAGCTTAGGGGGCGGGGAGCTGTTTTTT. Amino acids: CASSLGGGELFF.

The CDR3 loop is CASSGTIPPGITRFYGYTF. For the CDR3, the DNA is TGTGCCAGCAGCGGAACAATACCGCCGGGCATCACGCGGTTCTATGGCTACACCTTC. This rearrangement joins TRBV7-9 to TRBJ1-2; no clear D. The V and J ends lost 5 bases and 4 bases respectively, with 29 bases between them. The CDR3 covers 19 residues. Per germline, CDR1 SEHNR and CDR2 FQNEAQ (reference sequence).

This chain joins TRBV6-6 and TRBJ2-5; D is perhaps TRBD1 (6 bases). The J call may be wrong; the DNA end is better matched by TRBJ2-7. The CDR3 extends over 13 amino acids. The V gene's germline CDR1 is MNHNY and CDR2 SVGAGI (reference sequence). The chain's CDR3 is CASTPGAHLEQYF. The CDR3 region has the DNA TGTGCCAGCACCCCAGGGGCCCACCTCGAGCAGTACTTC.

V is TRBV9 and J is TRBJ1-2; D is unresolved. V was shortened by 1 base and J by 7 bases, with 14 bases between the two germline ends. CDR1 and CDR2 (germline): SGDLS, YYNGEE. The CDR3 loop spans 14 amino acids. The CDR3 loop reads CASSVSRGDGGYTF. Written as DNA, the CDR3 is TGTGCCAGCAGCGTAAGCAGAGGCGACGGTGGCTACACCTTC. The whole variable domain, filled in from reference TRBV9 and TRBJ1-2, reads DSGVTQTPKHLITATGQRVTLRCSPRSGDLSVYWYQQSLDQGLQFLIQYYNGEERAKGNILERFSAQQFPDLHSELNLSSLELGDSALYFCASSVSRGDGGYTFGSGTRLTVV.

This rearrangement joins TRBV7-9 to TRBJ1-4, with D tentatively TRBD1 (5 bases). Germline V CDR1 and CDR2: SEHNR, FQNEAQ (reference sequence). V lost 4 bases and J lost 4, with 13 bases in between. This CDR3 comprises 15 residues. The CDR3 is CASSSTGGVNEKLFF. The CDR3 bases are TGTGCCAGCAGCTCTACGGGAGGGGTTAATGAAAAACTGTTTTTT.